The 29 T cell receptor beta chains listed next were all sequenced from one sample in a study of blood T cell repertoires in COVID-19. Profiled with immunoSEQ multiplex PCR; TCRdb holds only in-frame clones, not every one. This table holds more than 200,000 clones, over 70% found once. Material: PBMCs or T cells enriched from blood (not recorded which). The receptors were gathered from a woman aged 25 to 39 who had been exposed to COVID-19.

The chain links TRBV9 to TRBJ2-7; TRBD2 aligns across 14 bases. CDR3 size: 14 residues. After removal of 4 bases from V and 6 bases from J, the junction contained 3 bases not matched to a gene. Germline CDR1 is SGDLS and CDR2 is YYNGEE. The CDR3 spells CASSPGLAGVEQYF. The DNA of the CDR3 is TGTGCCAGCAGCCCGGGACTAGCGGGAGTCGAGCAGTACTTC.

V is TRBV29-1 and J is TRBJ1-2; D might be TRBD1 (5 bases). Trimming took off 3 bases at V and 4 bases at J, with 18 bases between the two ends. The CDR3 has 15 residues. The germline CDR1 and CDR2 sequences are SQVTM and ANQGSEA. As DNA, the CDR3 is TGCAGCGTTGACCCGGGTGGGGGGGAAATCTATGGCTACACCTTC. Translating it yields CSVDPGGGEIYGYTF.

J is TRBJ1-6 and V is TRBV5-1, with D possibly TRBD1 on 6 matching bases. Germline V CDR1 and CDR2: SGHRS, YFSETQ. V lost 4 bases, J lost 10 bases, and 15 bases lay in between. The CDR3 is made up of 14 amino acids. Here the CDR3 DNA reads TGCGCCAGCAGCCCGGGGGGGGGCGGATCACCCCTCCACTTT. Translation: CASSPGGGGSPLHF.

This clone was detected once. The V call is TRBV7-2, the J call TRBJ2-1, with D possibly matching TRBD2 (5 bases). V gave up 5 bases and J gave up 0 bases, with 11 bases separating them. Germline V gives CDR1 SGHTA, CDR2 FQGNSA. CDR3 length equals 15 residues. The chain's CDR3 is CASSQDWSSYNEQFF. The CDR3 bases are TGTGCCAGCAGCCAGGACTGGAGCTCCTACAATGAGCAGTTCTTC.

This clone showed up just once. This rearrangement joins TRBV9 to TRBJ2-1; D unclear. This CDR3 spans 13 amino acids. The V end was cut by 3 bases, the J end by 7 bases, with 11 bases between. The germline gives CDR1 SGDLS, CDR2 YYNGEE. The CDR3, as DNA: TGTGCCAGCAGCGCCAGACGAGCGAATGAGCAGTTCTTC. This sequence encodes CASSARRANEQFF.

V usage is TRBV18 and J usage is TRBJ1-1, with TRBD1 matching over 8 bases. Germline trimming cut 3 bases from V and 6 bases from J; bases unmatched to any gene: 15. Germline CDR1 KGHSH, CDR2 LQKENI. The length of the CDR3 is 17 residues. CDR3 nucleotides: TGTGCCAGCTCACCTCAGACAGGGGCGCTAGGTCTCGCTGAAGCTTTCTTT. It specifies CASSPQTGALGLAEAFF. The complete variable domain, with remaining parts taken from reference TRBV18 and TRBJ1-1, reads NAGVMQNPRHLVRRRGQEARLRCSPMKGHSHVYWYRQLPEEGLKFMVYLQKENIIDESGMPKERFSAEFPKEGPSILRIQQVVRGDSAAYFCASSPQTGALGLAEAFFGQGTRLTVV.

This clone was seen ten or more times. The chain couples TRBV15 to TRBJ1-1; D is perhaps TRBD1 (5 bases). The CDR3 has 14 amino acids. V was clipped by 6 bases and J by 6 bases, with 17 bases between them. The V gene's germline CDR1 is LNHNV and CDR2 YYDKDF (reference sequence). This chain's CDR3 is CATRGEGKSSEAFF. Here the CDR3 DNA reads TGTGCCACCAGAGGGGAGGGCAAGTCATCTGAAGCTTTCTTT.

This chain links TRBV7-2 with TRBJ2-1; 8 positions match TRBD1. Germline CDR1 and CDR2: SGHTA and FQGNSA. The CDR3 runs to 14 residues. J was trimmed by 4 bases and V by 5 bases; bases with no gene match: 4. CDR3 in DNA: TGTGCCAGCAGCAACAGGGGGGCTTACAATGAGCAGTTCTTC. Translation gives CASSNRGAYNEQFF.

The chain links TRBV5-1 to TRBJ2-3; tentatively, D is TRBD2 (5 bases). This CDR3 comprises 14 residues. From germline, CDR1 is SGHRS and CDR2 YFSETQ. Trimming stripped 2 bases from V and 1 base from J, with 8 bases between. The CDR3 reads CASSLLGRTDTQYF. CDR3 DNA: TGCGCCAGCAGCTTACTAGGCCGCACAGATACGCAGTATTTT. Variable domain in full (rest from reference TRBV5-1 and TRBJ2-3): KAGVTQTPRYLIKTRGQQVTLSCSPISGHRSVSWYQQTPGQGLQFLFEYFSETQRNKGNFPGRFSGRQFSNSRSEMNVSTLELGDSALYLCASSLLGRTDTQYFGPGTRLTVL.

This chain links TRBV5-1 with TRBJ2-1, with 11 bases that match TRBD2. Germline assignment: CDR1 SGHRS and CDR2 YFSETQ. The CDR3 is 17 amino acids. V gave up 0 bases and J gave up 4 bases; unmatched junction bases: 6. The CDR3 region is CASSLVMGTSGYNEQFF. The CDR3 nucleotides read TGCGCCAGCAGCTTGGTCATGGGGACTAGCGGTTACAATGAGCAGTTCTTC.

The V call is TRBV29-1, the J call TRBJ1-1; 10 bases fit TRBD1. V dropped 7 bases and J dropped 4; count of bases not matched to a gene: 6. The CDR3 spans 13 residues. In germline, CDR1 is SQVTM, CDR2 ANQGSEA. The CDR3 sequence is CSAQDRGATEAFF. The CDR3 DNA reads as TGCAGCGCCCAGGACAGGGGGGCCACTGAAGCTTTCTTT.

The rearrangement joins TRBV29-1 to TRBJ2-1, with TRBD2 identical over 15 bases. V lost 6 bases and J lost 6; bases outside the gene matches: 6. The length of the CDR3 is 15 residues. Looked up from germline, CDR1 is SQVTM and CDR2 is ANQGSEA. The CDR3 nucleotides read TGCAGCGTGGGGGGACTAGCGGGAGGAGCCAATGAGCAGTTCTTC. Translating it yields CSVGGLAGGANEQFF.

V and J are TRBV24-1 and TRBJ2-1, with 11 bases identical to TRBD2. The CDR3 has 16 amino acids. V shed 9 bases and J 5 bases; nucleotides not matched to a gene: 11. Looked up from germline, CDR1 is KGHDR and CDR2 is SFDVKD. CDR3 coding DNA: TGTGCCACCGCTCCCCGAGTAGCGGGAGGGAACAATGAGCAGTTCTTC. This sequence encodes CATAPRVAGGNNEQFF.

CDR3 nucleotides: TGTGCCAGCAGGTTGACAGGGGGCGACTATGGCTACACCTTC. It specifies CASRLTGGDYGYTF. The rearrangement joins TRBV28 to TRBJ1-2, with TRBD1 matching over 10 bases. Germline assignment: CDR1 MDHEN and CDR2 SYDVKM. V gave up 6 bases and J gave up 3 bases; unmatched junction bases: 4. CDR3 length: 14 amino acids.

The chain recombines TRBV5-1 with TRBJ2-3; 8 bases line up with TRBD2. This CDR3 has 18 amino acids. Trimming took 4 bases from V and 1 from J; bases not matched to a gene: 14. From germline, CDR1 is SGHRS and CDR2 YFSETQ. In DNA form, the CDR3 reads TGCGCCAGCAGCCCCGGCCTAGCTAGCGGGCGCGGCACAGATACGCAGTATTTT. This codes for CASSPGLASGRGTDTQYF.

The genes are TRBV6-5 and TRBJ1-3; 7 bases align to TRBD1. The CDR3 runs to 16 residues. J was trimmed by 5 bases and V by 2 bases; bases with no gene match: 9. The V gene's germline CDR1 is MNHEY and CDR2 SVGAGI. The DNA of the CDR3 is TGTGCCAGCAGTTACGATCAGGGGGTCTCGCGAAACACCATATATTTT. This gives the protein CASSYDQGVSRNTIYF.

This sequence joins TRBV6-6 and TRBJ2-7, with 10 bases lining up with TRBD2. CDR1 and CDR2 (germline): MNHNY, SVGAGI (reference sequence). The CDR3 is 14 amino acids. Trimming cost V 5 bases and J 0 bases; bases outside gene matches: 1. CDR3 amino acids: CASSRLAGSYEQYF. In DNA form, the CDR3 reads TGTGCCAGCAGTCGACTAGCGGGCTCCTACGAGCAGTACTTC.

The rearrangement links TRBV6-5 to TRBJ2-3, with 15 bases fitting TRBD2. With V trimmed by 7 bases and J by 6 bases, 2 bases remained unmatched. This CDR3 region has 14 residues. In germline, CDR1 is MNHEY, CDR2 SVGAGI. The CDR3 reads CASTGLAGGDTQYF. The CDR3 region has the DNA TGTGCCAGCACGGGACTAGCGGGAGGTGATACGCAGTATTTT.

The genes are TRBV6-1 and TRBJ2-1; no definite D call. Trimming cost V 2 bases and J 0 bases, with 5 bases left between them. The CDR3 covers 14 residues. Germline values: CDR1 MNHNS, CDR2 SASEGT. The CDR3 nucleotides read TGTGCCAGCAGTGAATCGAGCTCCTACAATGAGCAGTTCTTC. Translation: CASSESSSYNEQFF.

The chain joins TRBV5-5 to TRBJ2-7; TRBD1 matches 7 bases. In germline, CDR1 is SGHKS, CDR2 YYEKEE (reference sequence). J gave up 0 bases and V 4 bases, and 4 bases lay outside the gene matches. The CDR3 has 14 amino acids. For the CDR3, the DNA is TGTGCCAGCAGCCGGACAGGACTCTCCTACGAGCAGTACTTC. The encoded protein is CASSRTGLSYEQYF.

The chain employs TRBV7-8 and TRBJ2-2; 14 bases align to TRBD2. The junction had 7 bases not matched to a gene; V was cut back by 5 bases and J by 5 bases. The CDR3 has 17 residues. Germline V gene data show CDR1 as SGHVS and CDR2 as FQNEAQ. This chain's CDR3 is CASSPGLAGEVTGELFF. CDR3 DNA sequence: TGTGCCAGCAGCCCGGGACTAGCGGGAGAAGTAACCGGGGAGCTGTTTTTT.

V and J are TRBV28 and TRBJ1-5, with 8 bases aligning to TRBD1. The CDR3 sequence is 16 residues long. CDR1 and CDR2 from the germline V gene are MDHEN and SYDVKM. J lost 4 bases, V lost 4 bases, and 9 bases had no gene match. Written as DNA, the CDR3 is TGTGCCAGCAGTTCGACGACAGGGGTCGGGAATCAGCCCCAGCATTTT. Translated, it gives CASSSTTGVGNQPQHF.

This clone was recorded once. This chain joins TRBV6-1 and TRBJ2-1; D gene uncertain. The germline V gene has CDR1 MNHNS and CDR2 SASEGT. V dropped 4 bases and J dropped 6 bases, with 22 bases sitting between them. This CDR3 has 17 residues. CDR3 coding DNA: TGTGCCAGCAGTGGGGCCTCCATAGTACTCCTAACCAATGAGCAGTTCTTC. Its translation is CASSGASIVLLTNEQFF.

The chain combines TRBV9 with TRBJ2-1, with 7 bases identical to TRBD2. The CDR3 has 16 residues. Germline V gene data show CDR1 as SGDLS and CDR2 as YYNGEE. After removal of 3 bases from V and 3 bases from J, the junction contained 9 bases not matched to a gene. The CDR3 DNA follows: TGTGCCAGCAGCGGGGGTGGGAGGGCCGGCTACAATGAGCAGTTCTTC. Amino acids: CASSGGGRAGYNEQFF.

The V gene is TRBV6-4, the J gene TRBJ2-3; D ambiguous. V shed 5 bases and J shed 1 base, with 13 bases lying between them. The CDR3 has 15 residues. Germline assignment: CDR1 MRHNA and CDR2 SNTAGT. The CDR3 reads CASSLQSSGTDTQYF. The CDR3 bases are TGTGCCAGCAGTCTACAGTCTTCAGGCACAGATACGCAGTATTTT.

The V call is TRBV4-1, the J call TRBJ2-1, with D possibly being TRBD2 (6 bases). Germline loops: CDR1 MGHRA, CDR2 YSYEKL. The CDR3 length is 16 residues. Deletions cut 0 bases from V and 4 bases from J, with 13 bases between. The chain's CDR3 is CASSQETGGIYNEQFF. For the CDR3, the DNA is TGCGCCAGCAGCCAAGAAACTGGGGGGATATACAATGAGCAGTTCTTC.

This chain uses TRBV11-3 with TRBJ2-1; 9 positions match TRBD2. Losses at the gene ends were 0 bases for V and 3 bases for J; bases not matched to a gene: 18. This CDR3 contains 21 residues. Germline V CDR1 and CDR2: SGHNT, YENEEA. The CDR3 coding sequence is TGTGCCAGCAGCTTAGAGATACCGCGCAGCGGGAGGACACGCTTCTACAATGAGCAGTTCTTC. Protein product: CASSLEIPRSGRTRFYNEQFF. Looking up the rest from reference TRBV11-3 and TRBJ2-1 gives the full variable domain: EAGVVQSPRYKIIEKKQPVAFWCNPISGHNTLYWYLQNLGQGPELLIRYENEEAVDDSQLPKDRFSAERLKGVDSTLKIQPAELGDSAVYLCASSLEIPRSGRTRFYNEQFFGPGTRLTVL.

The chain uses TRBV11-2 and TRBJ2-7; a weak D match, TRBD2 (5 bases). Germline V lookup: CDR1 SGHAT, CDR2 FQNNGV. Trimming took 5 bases from V and 3 from J, leaving 23 bases between them. This CDR3 comprises 17 residues. DNA of the CDR3: TGTGCCAGCAGCGAGGGCTTGGCTGGAACTACAATCTACGAGCAGTACTTC. Translating gives CASSEGLAGTTIYEQYF. Based on the CDR3 plus reference TRBV11-2 and TRBJ2-7, the full variable domain is EAGVAQSPRYKIIEKRQSVAFWCNPISGHATLYWYQQILGQGPKLLIQFQNNGVVDDSQLPKDRFSAERLKGVDSTLKIQPAKLEDSAVYLCASSEGLAGTTIYEQYFGPGTRLTVT.

CDR3 sequence (DNA): TGCGCCAGCAGCTCCGACACGGGGGGTGAGACCCAGTACTTC. Protein product: CASSSDTGGETQYF. This chain uses TRBV5-1 with TRBJ2-5; TRBD2 aligns across 7 bases. V was clipped by 3 bases and J by 5 bases; unmatched bases: 7. Germline values: CDR1 SGHRS, CDR2 YFSETQ. The CDR3 length is 14 residues.